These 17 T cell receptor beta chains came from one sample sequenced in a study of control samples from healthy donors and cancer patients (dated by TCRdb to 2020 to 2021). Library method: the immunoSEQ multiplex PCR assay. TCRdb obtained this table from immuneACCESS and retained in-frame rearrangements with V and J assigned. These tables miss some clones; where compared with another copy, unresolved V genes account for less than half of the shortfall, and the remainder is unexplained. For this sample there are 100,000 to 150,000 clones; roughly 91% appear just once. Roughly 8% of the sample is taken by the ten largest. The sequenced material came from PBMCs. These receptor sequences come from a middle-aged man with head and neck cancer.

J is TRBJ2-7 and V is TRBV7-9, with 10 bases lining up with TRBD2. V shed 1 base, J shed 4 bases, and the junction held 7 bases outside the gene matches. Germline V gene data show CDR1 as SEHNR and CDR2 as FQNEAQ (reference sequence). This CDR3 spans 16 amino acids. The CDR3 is CASSLGDLSGGYEQYF. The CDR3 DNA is TGTGCCAGCAGCTTAGGAGACCTTAGCGGGGGGTACGAGCAGTACTTC.

CDR3 residues: CASSFGNNEQFF. The CDR3 coding sequence is TGTGCCAGCAGTTTTGGCAACAATGAGCAGTTCTTC. This chain joins TRBV27 and TRBJ2-1; unclear D gene. This CDR3 region has 12 residues. Germline V gene data show CDR1 as MNHEY and CDR2 as SMNVEV (reference sequence). Deletions cut 3 bases from V and 5 bases from J, with 5 bases between.

The DNA of the CDR3 is TGTGCCATCTCGGACAGGGTGGGTGAAAAACTGTTTTTT. Encoded protein: CAISDRVGEKLFF. The chain is built from TRBV10-3 and TRBJ1-4; 8 positions match TRBD1. Looked up from germline, CDR1 is ENHRY and CDR2 is SYGVKD. The V and J ends lost 8 bases and 7 bases, in that order; junction bases with no gene match: 6. This CDR3 spans 13 amino acids.

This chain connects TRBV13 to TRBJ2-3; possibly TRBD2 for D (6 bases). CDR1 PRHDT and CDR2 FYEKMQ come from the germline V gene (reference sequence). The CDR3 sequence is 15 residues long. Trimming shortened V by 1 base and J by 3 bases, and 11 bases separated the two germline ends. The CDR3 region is CASSLEVAGTDTQYF. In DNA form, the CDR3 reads TGTGCCAGCAGCTTAGAAGTTGCGGGGACAGATACGCAGTATTTT.

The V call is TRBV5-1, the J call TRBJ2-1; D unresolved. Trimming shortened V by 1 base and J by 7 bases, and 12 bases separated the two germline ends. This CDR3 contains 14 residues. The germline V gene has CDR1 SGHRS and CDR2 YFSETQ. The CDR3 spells CASSLILGGNEQFF. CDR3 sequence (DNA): TGCGCCAGCAGCTTGATTTTAGGTGGGAATGAGCAGTTCTTC.

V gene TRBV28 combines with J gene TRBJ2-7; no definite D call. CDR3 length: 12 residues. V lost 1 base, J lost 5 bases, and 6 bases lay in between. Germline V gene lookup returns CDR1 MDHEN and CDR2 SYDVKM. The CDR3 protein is CASSLSGHEQYF. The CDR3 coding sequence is TGTGCCAGCAGTTTATCCGGCCACGAGCAGTACTTC. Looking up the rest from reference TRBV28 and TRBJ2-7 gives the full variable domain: DVKVTQSSRYLVKRTGEKVFLECVQDMDHENMFWYRQDPGLGLRLIYFSYDVKMKEKGDIPEGYSVSREKKERFSLILESASTNQTSMYLCASSLSGHEQYFGPGTRLTVT.

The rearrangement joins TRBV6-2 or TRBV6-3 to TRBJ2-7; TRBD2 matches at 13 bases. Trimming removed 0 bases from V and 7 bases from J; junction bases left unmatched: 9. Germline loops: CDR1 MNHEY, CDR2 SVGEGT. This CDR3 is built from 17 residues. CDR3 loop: CASSYSMDGTSGKEQYF. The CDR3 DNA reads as TGTGCCAGCAGTTACTCGATGGATGGGACTAGCGGGAAGGAGCAGTACTTC.

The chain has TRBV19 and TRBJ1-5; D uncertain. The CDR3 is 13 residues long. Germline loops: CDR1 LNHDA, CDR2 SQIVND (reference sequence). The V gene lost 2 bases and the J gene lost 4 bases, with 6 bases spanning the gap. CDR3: CASSIQANQPQHF. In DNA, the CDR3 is TGTGCCAGTAGTATACAGGCTAATCAGCCCCAGCATTTT.

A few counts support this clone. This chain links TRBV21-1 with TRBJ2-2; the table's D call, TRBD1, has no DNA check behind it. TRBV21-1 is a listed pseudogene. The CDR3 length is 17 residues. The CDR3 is CASSIPGQGANTGELFF. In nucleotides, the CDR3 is TGTGCCAGCAGCATACCGGGACAGGGGGCTAACACCGGGGAGCTGTTTTTT.

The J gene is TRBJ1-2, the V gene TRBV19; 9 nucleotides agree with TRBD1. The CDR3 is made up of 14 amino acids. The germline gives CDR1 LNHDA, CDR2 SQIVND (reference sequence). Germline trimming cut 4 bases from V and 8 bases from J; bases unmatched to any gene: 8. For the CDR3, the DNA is TGTGCCAGTAGTACGAGAAGGACAGGGGAAGGCTACACCTTC. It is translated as CASSTRRTGEGYTF.

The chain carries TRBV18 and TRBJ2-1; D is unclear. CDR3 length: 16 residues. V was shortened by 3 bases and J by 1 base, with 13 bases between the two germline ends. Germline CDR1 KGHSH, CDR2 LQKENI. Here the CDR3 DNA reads TGTGCCAGCTCACCCAGGACGCCAAATTCCTACAATGAGCAGTTCTTC. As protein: CASSPRTPNSYNEQFF.

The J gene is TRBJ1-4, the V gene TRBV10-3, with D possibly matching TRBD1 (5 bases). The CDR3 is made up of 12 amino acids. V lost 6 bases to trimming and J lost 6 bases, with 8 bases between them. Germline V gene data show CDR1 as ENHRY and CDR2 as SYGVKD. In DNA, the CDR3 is TGTGCCATCAGGGACACCGATGAAAAACTGTTTTTT. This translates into CAIRDTDEKLFF.

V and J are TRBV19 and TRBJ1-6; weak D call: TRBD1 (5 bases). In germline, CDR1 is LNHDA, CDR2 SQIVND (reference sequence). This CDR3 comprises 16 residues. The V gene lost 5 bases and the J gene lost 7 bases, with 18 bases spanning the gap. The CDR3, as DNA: TGTGCCAGTAGTCCAAACCCCGGGACTGCAAATTCACCCCTCCACTTT. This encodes CASSPNPGTANSPLHF.

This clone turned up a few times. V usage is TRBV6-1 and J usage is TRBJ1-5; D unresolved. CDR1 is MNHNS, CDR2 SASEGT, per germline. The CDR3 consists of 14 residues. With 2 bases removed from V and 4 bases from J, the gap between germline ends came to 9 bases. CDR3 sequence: CASSEHWGNQPQHF. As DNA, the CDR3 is TGTGCCAGCAGTGAACATTGGGGTAATCAGCCCCAGCATTTT.

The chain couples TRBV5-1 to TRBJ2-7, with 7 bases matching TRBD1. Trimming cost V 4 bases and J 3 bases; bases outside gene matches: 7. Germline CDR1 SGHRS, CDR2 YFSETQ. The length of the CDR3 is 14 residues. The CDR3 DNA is TGCGCCAGCAGCCGGCCAACAGGGGACTACGAGCAGTACTTC. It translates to CASSRPTGDYEQYF. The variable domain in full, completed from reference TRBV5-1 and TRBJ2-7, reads KAGVTQTPRYLIKTRGQQVTLSCSPISGHRSVSWYQQTPGQGLQFLFEYFSETQRNKGNFPGRFSGRQFSNSRSEMNVSTLELGDSALYLCASSRPTGDYEQYFGPGTRLTVT.

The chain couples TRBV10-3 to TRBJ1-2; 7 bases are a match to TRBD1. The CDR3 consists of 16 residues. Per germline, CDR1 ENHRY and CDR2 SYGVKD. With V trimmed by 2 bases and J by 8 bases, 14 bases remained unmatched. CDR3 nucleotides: TGTGCCATCAGTGAGGGGGGTGACAGGGTCCAGCGAGGCTACACCTTC. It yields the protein CAISEGGDRVQRGYTF.

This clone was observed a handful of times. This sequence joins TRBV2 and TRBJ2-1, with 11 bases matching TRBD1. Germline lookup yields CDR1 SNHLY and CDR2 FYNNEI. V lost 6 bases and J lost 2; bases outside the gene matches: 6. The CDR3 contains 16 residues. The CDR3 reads CASSQPGQGAYNEQFF. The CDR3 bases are TGTGCCAGCAGCCAACCGGGACAGGGGGCCTACAATGAGCAGTTCTTC.